This T cell receptor (beta chain) was profiled in a study of blood T cells in healthy people across ages. Trimming took 0 bases from V and 0 from J, leaving 7 bases between them. Germline V lookup: CDR1 MNHEY, CDR2 SMNVEV (reference sequence). This CDR3 region has 15 residues. Notes on the study in general: Any conclusive comparison of naive versus antigen-experienced cells was prevented by using unsorted PBMCs. Strong correlation existed between TCR beta diversity and naive T cell percentage. Naive CD4+ cells and diversity were both higher in long-lived donors than in aged donors. Older individuals had lower TCR beta diversity per million T cells (the decline was roughly linear).

Through a sample-barcoded 5' primer and a J-beta primer mix, a second PCR was run for roughly 6 to 12 cycles. Each CDR3 protein gets one entry after TCRdb re-called the 5' RACE reads with MiXCR. The sample has some 320,000 distinct CDR3 sequences, around 29% seen once. The table lists this clonotype with a few counts. The target antigen is unknown. The sample was blood. V gene TRBV27 combines with J gene TRBJ2-3, with D unresolved. The TCR comes from a woman in her sixties or seventies in good health. CDR3 sequence reads: CASSLSDASTDTQYF. For the CDR3, the DNA is TGTGCCAGCAGTTTATCGGACGCTAGCACAGATACGCAGTATTTT.